This TCR beta chain was retrieved from a study of T cell responses to AZD1222 COVID-19 vaccine. V shed 5 bases, J shed 2 bases, and the junction held 4 bases outside the gene matches. The CDR3 sequence is 16 residues long. Germline assignment: CDR1 SGHTA and CDR2 FQGTGA. Assay used: immunoSEQ multiplex PCR; TCRdb lists only in-frame clones, some missing. The data show roughly 140,000 clones, with roughly 89% seen just once and 4% to 6% held by the top ten. The gene calls are TRBV7-3 and TRBJ2-1; 12 positions match TRBD2. This receptor was identified in an adult in good health. Sequences were derived from peripheral blood, sampled on day 0 of AZD1222 vaccination. DNA for the CDR3: TGTGCCAGCAGCCCCCGGACTAGCGGGACCTACAATGAGCAGTTCTTC. It yields the protein CASSPRTSGTYNEQFF.